The present TCR beta chain was sequenced within a study of cytomegalovirus exposure and HLA in healthy donors. Overall study: There were several hundred genotyped donors. Of these, about 81% fell in the genetic ancestry cluster associated with self-reported Caucasian donors. Findings and limits, study-wide: The study listed some 160 cytomegalovirus-associated TCR beta chains. V- and J-gene trimming of TCR beta was linked (in a later analysis) to a missense DCLRE1C variant.

With regard to this clone: Its antigen is unknown.

The CDR3 loop spans 15 amino acids. Germline CDR1 and CDR2: MDHEN and SYDVKM. The V and J ends lost 5 bases and 2 bases, in that order; junction bases with no gene match: 5. The PCR ran on 60 Vbeta and 13 Jbeta primers. Profiled with immunoSEQ multiplex PCR; TCRdb holds only in-frame clones, not every one. The profile shows some 180,000 clones, 70% to 90% of them singletons. Material for sequencing was PBMCs. This receptor was taken from a man younger than 40 in good health and CMV-seropositive. The J gene is TRBJ2-3, the V gene TRBV28; 9 bases line up with TRBD1. This chain's CDR3 is CASSTRTGATDTQYF. In DNA, the CDR3 is TGTGCCAGCAGTACTCGGACAGGGGCCACAGATACGCAGTATTTT.